The clone carrying this T cell receptor (beta chain) appeared many times. The data derive from a study of regulatory T cells in long-lasting Graves disease. Specified time point: newly diagnosed GD, antithyroid drugs for less than 3 months. From RNA extracted from PBMCs, the TCR library was made. Construction of TCR beta libraries relied on iRepertoire HTBI primers and on Arm-PCR targeting CDR3 regions. TCRdb re-called the multiplex PCR reads with MiXCR, one entry per CDR3 protein. The table has 250,000 to 300,000 distinct CDR3 sequences, under 20% seen once. The CDR3 is made up of 16 amino acids. Germline V gives CDR1 SGHDN, CDR2 FVKESK. The germline V and J ends were trimmed by 0 bases and 8 bases, with 17 bases remaining between them. A further study also used this sample, focusing on T cells in Graves' hyperthyroidism and ophthalmopathy.

Sequencing was performed on peripheral blood mononuclear cells (PBMCs), taken at new diagnosis, from a patient treated with antithyroid drugs. The rearrangement links TRBV14 to TRBJ2-1; TRBD2 is a possible D gene (6 bases). The receptor was isolated from a woman aged 25 to 45 with Graves disease. In DNA form, the CDR3 reads TGTGCCAGCAGCCAAGACCCGGGAGAAATGAGGGATGAGCAGTTCTTC. Residues: CASSQDPGEMRDEQFF.